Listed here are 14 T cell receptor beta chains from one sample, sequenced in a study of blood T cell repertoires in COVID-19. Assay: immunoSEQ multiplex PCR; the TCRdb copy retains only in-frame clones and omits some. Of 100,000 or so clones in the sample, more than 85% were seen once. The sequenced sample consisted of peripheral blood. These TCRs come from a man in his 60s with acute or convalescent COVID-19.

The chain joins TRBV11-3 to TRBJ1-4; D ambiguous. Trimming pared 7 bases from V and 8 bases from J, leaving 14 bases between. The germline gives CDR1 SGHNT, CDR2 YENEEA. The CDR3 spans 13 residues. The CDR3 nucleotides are TGTGCCAGCACCGCCAGACTAGGAGAAAAACTGTTTTTT. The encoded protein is CASTARLGEKLFF.

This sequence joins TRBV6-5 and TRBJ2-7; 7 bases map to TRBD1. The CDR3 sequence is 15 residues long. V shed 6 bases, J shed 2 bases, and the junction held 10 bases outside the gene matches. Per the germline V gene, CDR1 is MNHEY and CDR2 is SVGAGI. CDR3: CASRRRQGSTYEQYF. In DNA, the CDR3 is TGTGCCAGCAGACGCCGACAGGGATCAACCTACGAGCAGTACTTC.

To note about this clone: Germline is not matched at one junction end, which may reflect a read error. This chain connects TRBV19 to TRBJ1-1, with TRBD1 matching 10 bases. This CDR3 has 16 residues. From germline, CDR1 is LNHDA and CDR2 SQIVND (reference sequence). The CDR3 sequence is CASSLEPGDRGAEAFF. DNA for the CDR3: TGTGCCAGTAGTTTAGAACCTGGGGACAGGGGCGCTGAAGCTTTCTTT.

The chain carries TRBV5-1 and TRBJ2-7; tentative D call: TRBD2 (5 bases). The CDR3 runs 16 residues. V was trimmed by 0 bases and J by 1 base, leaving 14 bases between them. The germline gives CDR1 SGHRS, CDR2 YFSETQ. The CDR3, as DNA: TGCGCCAGCAGCTTGGGTACGGGGTTGGGGTCCTACGAGCAGTACGTC. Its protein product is CASSLGTGLGSYEQYV.

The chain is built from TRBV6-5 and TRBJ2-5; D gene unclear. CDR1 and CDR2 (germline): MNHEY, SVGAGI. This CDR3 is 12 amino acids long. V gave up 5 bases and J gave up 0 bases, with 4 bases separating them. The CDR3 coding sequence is TGTGCCAGCAGTCAGTACCAAGAGACCCAGTACTTC. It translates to CASSQYQETQYF.

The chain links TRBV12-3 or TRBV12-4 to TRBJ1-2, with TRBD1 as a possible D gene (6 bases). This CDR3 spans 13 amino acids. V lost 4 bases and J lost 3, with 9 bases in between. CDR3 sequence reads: CASSYRVDYGYTF. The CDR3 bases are TGTGCCAGCAGTTACAGGGTCGACTATGGCTACACCTTC.

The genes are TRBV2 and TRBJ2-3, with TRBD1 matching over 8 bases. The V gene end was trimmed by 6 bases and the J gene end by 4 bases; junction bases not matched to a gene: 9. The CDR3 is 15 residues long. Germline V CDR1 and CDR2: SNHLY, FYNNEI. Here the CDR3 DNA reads TGTGCCAGCAGCCCTACAGGGGGTTTACCAGATACGCAGTATTTT. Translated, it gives CASSPTGGLPDTQYF.

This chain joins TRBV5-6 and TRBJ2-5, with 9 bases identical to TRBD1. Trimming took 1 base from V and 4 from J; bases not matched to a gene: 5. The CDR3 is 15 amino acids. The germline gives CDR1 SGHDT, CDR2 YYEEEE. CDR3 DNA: TGTGCCAGCAGCTTGTCGGGACAGGGTACAGAGACCCAGTACTTC. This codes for CASSLSGQGTETQYF.

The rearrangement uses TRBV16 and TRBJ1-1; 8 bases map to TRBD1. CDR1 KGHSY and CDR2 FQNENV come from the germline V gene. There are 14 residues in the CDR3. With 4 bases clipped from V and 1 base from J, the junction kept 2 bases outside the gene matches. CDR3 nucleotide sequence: TGTGCCAGCAGCCCTCAGGGGGCGAACACTGAAGCTTTCTTT. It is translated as CASSPQGANTEAFF.

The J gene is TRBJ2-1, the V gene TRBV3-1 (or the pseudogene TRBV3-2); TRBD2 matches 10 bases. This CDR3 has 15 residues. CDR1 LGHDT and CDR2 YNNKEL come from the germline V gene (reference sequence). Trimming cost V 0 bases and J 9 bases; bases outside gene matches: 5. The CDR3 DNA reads TGTGCCAGCAGCCAAGATCGCCTAGCGGGAGCTGAGCAGTTCTTC. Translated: CASSQDRLAGAEQFF.

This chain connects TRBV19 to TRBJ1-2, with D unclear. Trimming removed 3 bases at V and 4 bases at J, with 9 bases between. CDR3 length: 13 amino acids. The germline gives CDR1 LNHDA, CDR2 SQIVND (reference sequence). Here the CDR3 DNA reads TGTGCCAGTAGTATCCAACGGAGCTATGGCTACACCTTC. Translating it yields CASSIQRSYGYTF.

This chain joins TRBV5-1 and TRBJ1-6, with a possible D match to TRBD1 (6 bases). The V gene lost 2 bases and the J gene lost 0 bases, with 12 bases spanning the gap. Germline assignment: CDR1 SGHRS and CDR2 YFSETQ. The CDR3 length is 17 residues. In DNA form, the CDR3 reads TGCGCCAGCAGCTTAAGACAGGACTTCTCCTATAATTCACCCCTCCACTTT. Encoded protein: CASSLRQDFSYNSPLHF.

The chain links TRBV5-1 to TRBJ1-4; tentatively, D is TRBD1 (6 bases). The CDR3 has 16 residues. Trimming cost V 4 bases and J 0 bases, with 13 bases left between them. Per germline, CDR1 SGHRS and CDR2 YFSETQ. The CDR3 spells CASSVDSAATNEKLFF. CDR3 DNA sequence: TGCGCCAGCAGCGTGGACAGTGCTGCAACTAATGAAAAACTGTTTTTT.

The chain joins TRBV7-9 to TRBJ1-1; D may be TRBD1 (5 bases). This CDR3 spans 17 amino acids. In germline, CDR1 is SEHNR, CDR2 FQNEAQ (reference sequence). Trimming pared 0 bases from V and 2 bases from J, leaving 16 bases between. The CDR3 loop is CASSLAAVIRVNTEAFF. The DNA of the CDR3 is TGTGCCAGCAGCTTAGCCGCAGTTATCAGGGTTAACACTGAAGCTTTCTTT.